A single sample is the source of the 22 T cell receptor beta chains below, sequenced in a study of blood T cells in healthy people across ages. Alongside a J-beta primer mix, a sample-barcoded 5' primer served in a second PCR lasting roughly 7 to 11 cycles. Via MiXCR, TCRdb re-called the 5' RACE reads, giving one row per CDR3 protein. The sample holds roughly 1.7 million distinct CDR3 sequences, about 31% seen once. The material sequenced was blood. Every receptor here comes from a woman aged 25 to 39 in good health.

This clonotype was recorded a few times. The chain combines TRBV7-3 with TRBJ1-1; D gene ambiguous. Germline values: CDR1 SGHTA, CDR2 FQGTGA. There are 13 residues in the CDR3. V lost 6 bases and J lost 1, with 9 bases in between. The CDR3: CASSYRENTEAFF. For the CDR3, the DNA is TGTGCCAGCAGTTATAGAGAGAACACTGAAGCTTTCTTT. Variable domain in full (rest from reference TRBV7-3 and TRBJ1-1): GAGVSQTPSNKVTEKGKYVELRCDPISGHTALYWYRQSLGQGPEFLIYFQGTGAADDSGLPNDRFFAVRPEGSVSTLKIQRTERGDSAVYLCASSYRENTEAFFGQGTRLTVV.

The chain combines TRBV28 with TRBJ1-6; D gene ambiguous. Germline CDR1 MDHEN, CDR2 SYDVKM. This CDR3 is built from 13 residues. Trimming shortened V by 10 bases and J by 2 bases, and 9 bases separated the two germline ends. As DNA, the CDR3 is TGTGCCACTACACCTACCTATAATTCACCCCTCCACTTT. Its translation: CATTPTYNSPLHF.

In its sample, this clonotype was seen a few times. The genes are TRBV6-1 and TRBJ1-1; D is perhaps TRBD1 (5 bases). The V end was cut by 10 bases, the J end by 5 bases, with 11 bases between. Germline V gene sequence: CDR1 MNHNS, CDR2 SASEGT. The CDR3 contains 11 residues. The DNA for the CDR3 is TGTGCCATAGCAGGGTGGACTGAAGCTTTCTTT. Amino acid sequence: CAIAGWTEAFF.

This clonotype was recorded once. Written as DNA, the CDR3 is TGTGCCAGCAGCATGATTAGGGGCACCTTGAACACTGAAGCTTTCTTT. Its translation: CASSMIRGTLNTEAFF. V usage is TRBV7-6 and J usage is TRBJ1-1; D might be TRBD1 (5 bases). Trimming cost V 5 bases and J 0 bases, with 16 bases left between them. The CDR3 has 16 residues. Germline V gene data show CDR1 as SGHVS and CDR2 as FNYEAQ.

V gene TRBV20-1 combines with J gene TRBJ2-3; D remains ambiguous. CDR1 DFQATT and CDR2 SNEGSKA come from the germline V gene (reference sequence). CDR3 length: 12 residues. The V and J ends lost 3 bases and 5 bases respectively, with 9 bases between them. This CDR3 is CSARVAGDTQYF. The CDR3 nucleotides read TGCAGTGCTAGGGTAGCAGGAGATACGCAGTATTTT.

V is TRBV6-1 and J is TRBJ2-7; either TRBD1 or TRBD2 may supply D (5 bases each). Germline lookup yields CDR1 MNHNS and CDR2 SASEGT. With 5 bases removed from V and 2 bases from J, the gap between germline ends came to 16 bases. The CDR3 sequence is 15 residues long. The CDR3 region is CASSLIRDLTYEQYF. The DNA for the CDR3 is TGTGCCAGCAGTCTAATCCGGGACCTGACCTACGAGCAGTACTTC.

About this clonotype itself: One end of the junction fails to match germline, which may point to a read error. The V and J genes are TRBV5-6 and TRBJ2-5; 14 nucleotides line up with TRBD2. Germline lookup yields CDR1 SGHDT and CDR2 YYEEEE. The CDR3 is 17 amino acids. The CDR3 coding sequence is TGTGCCAGCAGCTTGCCCCGACTAGCGGGGGGGGAAGAGCCCCAGTACTTC. Translating gives CASSLPRLAGGEEPQYF.

This clonotype was seen a few times. The chain joins TRBV24-1 to TRBJ2-7, with D possibly TRBD2 on 5 matching bases. CDR3 size: 18 residues. V was cut by 3 bases and J by 3 bases, with 23 bases left in between. From germline, CDR1 is KGHDR and CDR2 SFDVKD. The DNA for the CDR3 is TGTGCCACCAGTGATGCCGGACGGTGGATTACGACTAACTACGAGCAGTACTTC. Its translation is CATSDAGRWITTNYEQYF.

The rearrangement uses TRBV3-1 and TRBJ2-1; D remains unclear. The V gene lost 3 bases and the J gene lost 11 bases, with 14 bases spanning the gap. In germline, CDR1 is LGHDT, CDR2 YNNKEL (reference sequence). The CDR3 spans 13 residues. The DNA of the CDR3 is TGTGCCAGCAGCCATCCACCATTGGTCCAGCAGTTCTTC. Its translation: CASSHPPLVQQFF.

This clonotype was seen more than once but under ten times. The rearrangement uses TRBV7-7 and TRBJ2-7; D is uncertain. CDR1 is SSHAT and CDR2 is FNYEAQ in the germline V gene (reference sequence). The CDR3 is 14 residues long. Deletions cut 3 bases from V and 5 bases from J, with 14 bases between. CDR3 DNA: TGTGCCAGCAGCTTCTTGATCATACTGCACGAGCAGTACTTC. It specifies CASSFLIILHEQYF.

The DNA of the CDR3 is TGCAGTGCTCCGACAGGGTCTACGGGGACCCAGTACTTC. Translation gives CSAPTGSTGTQYF. This chain links TRBV20-1 with TRBJ2-5, with TRBD1 matching over 7 bases. Germline lookup yields CDR1 DFQATT and CDR2 SNEGSKA (reference sequence). Trimming removed 5 bases from V and 7 bases from J; junction bases left unmatched: 10. This CDR3 has 13 residues.

The chain uses TRBV4-1 and TRBJ2-3; 10 bases agree with TRBD2. CDR3 size: 19 residues. V shed 1 base and J 0 bases; nucleotides not matched to a gene: 10. Germline CDR1 MGHRA, CDR2 YSYEKL. Written as DNA, the CDR3 is TGCGCCAGCAGCCAAGTCCCTAGCGGGGGTAGTGGTAGCACAGATACGCAGTATTTT. It specifies CASSQVPSGGSGSTDTQYF.

The sample holds many counts of this clonotype. V and J are TRBV9 and TRBJ2-3, with 12 bases that match TRBD2. The CDR3 is 16 amino acids. The V gene's germline CDR1 is SGDLS and CDR2 YYNGEE. With V trimmed by 3 bases and J by 2 bases, 4 bases remained unmatched. CDR3 DNA sequence: TGTGCCAGCAGCGCAGGACTAGCGGGGTTCACAGATACGCAGTATTTT. This sequence encodes CASSAGLAGFTDTQYF. The whole variable domain, remainder taken from reference TRBV9 and TRBJ2-3, is DSGVTQTPKHLITATGQRVTLRCSPRSGDLSVYWYQQSLDQGLQFLIQYYNGEERAKGNILERFSAQQFPDLHSELNLSSLELGDSALYFCASSAGLAGFTDTQYFGPGTRLTVL.

The chain recombines TRBV5-1 with TRBJ2-7, with a possible D match to TRBD1 (6 bases). This CDR3 comprises 12 residues. V was clipped by 2 bases and J by 5 bases, with 8 bases between them. Germline V lookup: CDR1 SGHRS, CDR2 YFSETQ. The CDR3 sequence is CASSFDRHEQYF. The CDR3 coding sequence is TGCGCCAGCAGCTTCGACAGGCACGAGCAGTACTTC.

The chain carries TRBV12-3 or TRBV12-4 and TRBJ1-2; D perhaps matches TRBD1 (5 bases). V was shortened by 5 bases and J by 8 bases, with 15 bases between the two germline ends. The CDR3 extends over 13 amino acids. This chain's CDR3 is CASSPGLAVGYTF. In nucleotides, the CDR3 is TGTGCCAGCAGTCCGGGACTCGCGGTAGGCTACACCTTC.

This clonotype was observed a few times. The CDR3 is CASVVGLGSYEQYF. DNA of the CDR3: TGCGCCAGCGTTGTGGGACTAGGGTCCTACGAGCAGTACTTC. This rearrangement joins TRBV5-1 to TRBJ2-7; 8 nucleotides match TRBD2. Germline V gene sequence: CDR1 SGHRS, CDR2 YFSETQ. The CDR3 totals 14 residues. V lost 7 bases to trimming and J lost 1 base; unmatched junction nucleotides: 7.

This clonotype was counted many times. The chain couples TRBV2 to TRBJ1-5; maybe TRBD1 (5 bases). The germline V and J ends were trimmed by 9 bases and 0 bases, with 18 bases remaining between them. CDR1 is SNHLY, CDR2 FYNNEI, per germline. This CDR3 has 16 amino acids. The CDR3, as DNA: TGTGCCAGGTCGTCTGGGGCGCTTAATAGCAATCAGCCCCAGCATTTT. It specifies CARSSGALNSNQPQHF.

This clonotype turned up a few times. The V and J genes are TRBV4-2 and TRBJ2-1; D gene uncertain. Germline V gene data show CDR1 as LGHNA and CDR2 as YNFKEQ. The CDR3 sequence is 12 residues long. Trimming stripped 4 bases from V and 8 bases from J, with 9 bases between. Written as DNA, the CDR3 is TGTGCCAGCAGCCGGGCCGATGATGAGCAGTTCTTC. This gives the protein CASSRADDEQFF.

The V and J genes are TRBV7-7 and TRBJ2-2; D tentatively reads TRBD1 or TRBD2 (6 bases each). The CDR3 is 17 amino acids. CDR1 and CDR2 from the germline V gene are SSHAT and FNYEAQ (reference sequence). Between the trimmed V and J ends, which lost 4 bases and 0 bases, there was a span of 15 bases. The CDR3 coding sequence is TGTGCCAGCAGCTCGGGGGTCCGGGGGCCGAACACCGGGGAGCTGTTTTTT. Translation gives CASSSGVRGPNTGELFF.

This chain connects TRBV27 to TRBJ2-7, with 14 bases identical to TRBD2. CDR1 is MNHEY and CDR2 is SMNVEV in the germline V gene (reference sequence). The CDR3 covers 17 residues. The V segment lost 4 bases and the J segment 8 bases; nucleotides outside the gene matches: 13. The CDR3 here is CASSSHGLAGGQFKQYF. CDR3 bases: TGTGCCAGCAGTTCTCACGGACTAGCGGGGGGCCAGTTCAAGCAGTACTTC.

Only a few counts were recorded for this clonotype. The chain joins TRBV7-3 to TRBJ2-1, with 9 bases lining up with TRBD1. The CDR3 length is 18 residues. CDR1 is SGHTA and CDR2 is FQGTGA in the germline V gene. V dropped 2 bases and J dropped 11; count of bases not matched to a gene: 19. The CDR3 here is CASSLVMGVTGGVGKQFF. The DNA for the CDR3 is TGTGCCAGCAGCTTAGTAATGGGTGTGACAGGGGGAGTGGGCAAGCAGTTCTTC. Drawing the rest from reference TRBV7-3 and TRBJ2-1, the complete variable domain is GAGVSQTPSNKVTEKGKYVELRCDPISGHTALYWYRQSLGQGPEFLIYFQGTGAADDSGLPNDRFFAVRPEGSVSTLKIQRTERGDSAVYLCASSLVMGVTGGVGKQFFGPGTRLTVL.

This clonotype appeared a few times. The CDR3 DNA is TGTGCCAGCGCTCCACCGGGAGGGATCGGGTACATTCAGTACTTC. This codes for CASAPPGGIGYIQYF. The J gene is TRBJ2-4, the V gene TRBV7-8, with 8 bases identical to TRBD2. The germline V gene has CDR1 SGHVS and CDR2 FQNEAQ. The CDR3 runs 15 residues. Unmatched junction bases numbered 14, after V lost 8 bases and J lost 8 bases.